The clone carrying this T cell receptor (beta chain) was seen many times. Its target is unknown. Stable Graves' hyperthyroidism denoted no ophthalmopathy progression over 18 months. The germline CDR1 and CDR2 sequences are SGHNT and YENEEA. This CDR3 has 14 residues. V shed 6 bases and J shed 0 bases, with 11 bases lying between them. TCR beta CDR3 region amplification was performed from RNA transcripts. A first-round RT-PCR of the TCR CDR3 used the HTBI primer set. TCRdb called the multiplex PCR reads again in MiXCR, with one record for every CDR3 protein. The sample consists of hundreds of thousands of distinct CDR3 sequences, approximately 14% of them appearing once. The sample is drawn from a study of T cells in Graves' hyperthyroidism and ophthalmopathy. General study results and limits: Blood samples included most of the expanded thyroid clonotypes exceeding 0.001.

Sequenced input: blood. The chain employs TRBV11-3 and TRBJ1-1, with D uncertain. This sequence originates from a young woman with Graves' hyperthyroidism. CDR3 sequence: CASSEIGVNTEAFF. The CDR3 nucleotides are TGTGCCAGCAGTGAGATCGGGGTGAACACTGAAGCTTTCTTT. The entire variable domain, with the rest obtained from reference TRBV11-3 and TRBJ1-1, is as follows: EAGVVQSPRYKIIEKKQPVAFWCNPISGHNTLYWYLQNLGQGPELLIRYENEEAVDDSQLPKDRFSAERLKGVDSTLKIQPAELGDSAVYLCASSEIGVNTEAFFGQGTRLTVV.